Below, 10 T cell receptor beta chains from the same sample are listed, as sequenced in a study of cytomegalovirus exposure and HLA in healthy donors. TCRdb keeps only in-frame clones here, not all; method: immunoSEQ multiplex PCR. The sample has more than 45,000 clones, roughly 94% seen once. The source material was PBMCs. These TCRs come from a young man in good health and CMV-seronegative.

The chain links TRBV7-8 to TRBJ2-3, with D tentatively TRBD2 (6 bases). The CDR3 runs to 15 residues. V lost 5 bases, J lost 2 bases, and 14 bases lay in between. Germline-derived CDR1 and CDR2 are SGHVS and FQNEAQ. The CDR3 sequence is CASSPYGLYTDTQYF. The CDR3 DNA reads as TGTGCCAGCAGCCCCTACGGACTATACACAGATACGCAGTATTTT.

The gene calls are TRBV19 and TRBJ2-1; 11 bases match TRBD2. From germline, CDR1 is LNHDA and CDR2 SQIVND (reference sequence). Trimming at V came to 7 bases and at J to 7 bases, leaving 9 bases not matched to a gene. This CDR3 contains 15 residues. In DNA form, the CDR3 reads TGTGCCAGTACCTTAAGACTAGCGGGATTGAATGAGCAGTTCTTC. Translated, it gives CASTLRLAGLNEQFF.

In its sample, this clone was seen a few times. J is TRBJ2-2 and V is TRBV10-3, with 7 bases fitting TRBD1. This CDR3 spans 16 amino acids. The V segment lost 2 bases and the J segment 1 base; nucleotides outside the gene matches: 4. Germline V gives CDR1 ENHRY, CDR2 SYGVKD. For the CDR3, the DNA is TGTGCCATCAGTGAGCAGGGGGTAAAGAACACCGGGGAGCTGTTTTTT. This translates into CAISEQGVKNTGELFF.

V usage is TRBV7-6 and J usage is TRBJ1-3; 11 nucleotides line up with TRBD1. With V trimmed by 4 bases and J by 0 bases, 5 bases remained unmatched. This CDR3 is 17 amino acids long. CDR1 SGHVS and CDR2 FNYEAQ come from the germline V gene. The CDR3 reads CASSSGQGGFSGNTIYF. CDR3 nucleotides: TGTGCCAGCAGCTCGGGACAGGGGGGCTTCTCTGGAAACACCATATATTTT.

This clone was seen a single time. The CDR3 here is CASSETGFGGKLFF. Written as DNA, the CDR3 is TGTGCCAGCAGTGAAACAGGGTTTGGAGGAAAACTGTTTTTT. The V call is TRBV6-4, the J call TRBJ1-4; tentatively, D is TRBD1 (6 bases). The CDR3 has 14 residues. V lost 3 bases and J 10 bases, leaving 15 bases between the germline ends. Germline assignment: CDR1 MRHNA and CDR2 SNTAGT.

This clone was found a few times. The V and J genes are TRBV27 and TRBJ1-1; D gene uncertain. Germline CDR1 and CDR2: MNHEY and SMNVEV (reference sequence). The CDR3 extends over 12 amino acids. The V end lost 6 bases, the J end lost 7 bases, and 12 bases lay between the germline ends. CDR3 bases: TGTGCCAGCAGCTACTACGGGAGTGAAGCTTTCTTT. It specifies CASSYYGSEAFF.

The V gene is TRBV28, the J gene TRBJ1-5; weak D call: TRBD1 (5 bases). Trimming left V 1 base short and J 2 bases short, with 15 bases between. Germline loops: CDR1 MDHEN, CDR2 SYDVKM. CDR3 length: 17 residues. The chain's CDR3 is CASSLLVQGIGNQPQHF. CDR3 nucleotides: TGTGCCAGCAGTTTATTGGTGCAGGGAATTGGCAATCAGCCCCAGCATTTT.

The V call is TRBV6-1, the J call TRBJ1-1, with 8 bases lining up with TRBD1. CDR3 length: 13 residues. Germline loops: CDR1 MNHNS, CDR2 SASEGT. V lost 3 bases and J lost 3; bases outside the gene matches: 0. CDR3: CASSDRGHTEAFF. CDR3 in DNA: TGTGCCAGCAGTGACAGGGGGCACACTGAAGCTTTCTTT.

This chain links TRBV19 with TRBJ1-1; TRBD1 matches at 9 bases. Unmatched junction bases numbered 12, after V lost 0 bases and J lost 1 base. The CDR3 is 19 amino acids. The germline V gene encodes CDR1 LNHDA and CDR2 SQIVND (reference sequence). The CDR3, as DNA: TGTGCCAGTAGTATAGATACCGGGACAGGGCGATTTAGGAACACTGAAGCTTTCTTT. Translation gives CASSIDTGTGRFRNTEAFF.

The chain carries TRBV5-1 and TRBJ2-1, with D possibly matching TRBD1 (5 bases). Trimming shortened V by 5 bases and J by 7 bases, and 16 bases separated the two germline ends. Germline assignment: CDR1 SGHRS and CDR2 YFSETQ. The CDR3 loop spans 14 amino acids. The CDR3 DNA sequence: TGCGCCAGCAGTGACCAGGGAATGGGAAATGAGCAGTTCTTC. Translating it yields CASSDQGMGNEQFF.